The next 32 T cell receptor beta chains were all read from a single sample in a study of cytomegalovirus exposure and HLA in healthy donors. PCR was performed using 60 Vbeta and 13 Jbeta primers. Profiled with immunoSEQ multiplex PCR; TCRdb holds only in-frame clones, not every one. The sample consists of some 140,000 clones, more than 70% of them appearing once. The source material was PBMCs. These receptor sequences come from a middle-aged woman in good health and CMV-seropositive.

This chain connects TRBV7-2 to TRBJ1-1; 8 bases agree with TRBD1. There are 13 residues in the CDR3. V dropped 5 bases and J dropped 5; count of bases not matched to a gene: 4. Germline V lookup: CDR1 SGHTA, CDR2 FQGNSA. In DNA form, the CDR3 reads TGTGCCAGCAGCGTGGACAGGGTAACTGAAGCTTTCTTT. This gives the protein CASSVDRVTEAFF.

The chain is built from TRBV9 and TRBJ2-2, with D possibly TRBD2 on 6 matching bases. Trimming removed 2 bases from V and 2 bases from J, with 10 bases in between. This CDR3 has 15 residues. Germline V gives CDR1 SGDLS, CDR2 YYNGEE. DNA for the CDR3: TGTGCCAGCAGCGTTACTAGCAGAAACACCGGGGAGCTGTTTTTT. Protein sequence: CASSVTSRNTGELFF.

This rearrangement joins TRBV4-2 to TRBJ2-3; 16 nucleotides agree with TRBD2. CDR1 and CDR2 from the germline V gene are LGHNA and YNFKEQ. V dropped 4 bases and J dropped 5; count of bases not matched to a gene: 15. The CDR3 sequence is 20 residues long. Written as DNA, the CDR3 is TGTGCCAGCAGCCCCGGGACTAGCGGGAGGGGAAGGGTTGTCGGAGATACGCAGTATTTT. Amino acids: CASSPGTSGRGRVVGDTQYF.

CDR3 amino acids: CASSEALAGGEQYF. The CDR3 DNA follows: TGTGCCAGCAGTGAAGCGCTAGCGGGAGGCGAGCAGTACTTC. V gene TRBV6-1 combines with J gene TRBJ2-7; TRBD2 matches at 11 bases. Trimming removed 0 bases from V and 6 bases from J; junction bases left unmatched: 1. There are 14 residues in the CDR3. Germline V gene data show CDR1 as MNHNS and CDR2 as SASEGT.

The gene calls are TRBV27 and TRBJ2-7; 8 bases match TRBD1. The CDR3 runs to 14 residues. V was pared by 2 bases and J by 4 bases, with 4 bases of the junction left unmatched. CDR1 and CDR2 (germline): MNHEY, SMNVEV (reference sequence). CDR3 loop: CASSLRQGIYEQYF. CDR3 DNA: TGTGCCAGCAGTTTACGACAGGGGATATACGAGCAGTACTTC.

This chain uses TRBV5-8 with TRBJ2-3; 14 bases agree with TRBD2. With 2 bases clipped from V and 4 bases from J, the junction kept 9 bases outside the gene matches. The CDR3 covers 18 residues. The germline gives CDR1 SGHTS, CDR2 YDEGEE. The DNA for the CDR3 is TGTGCCAGCAGCTTCAGACTAGCGGGAGGGCACCTGCCAGATACGCAGTATTTT. This codes for CASSFRLAGGHLPDTQYF. Combining the CDR3 with reference TRBV5-8 and TRBJ2-3 gives the whole variable domain EAGVTQSPTHLIKTRGQQATLRCSPISGHTSVYWYQQALGLGLQFLLWYDEGEERNRGNFPPRFSGRQFPNYSSELNVNALELEDSALYLCASSFRLAGGHLPDTQYFGPGTRLTVL.

The gene calls are TRBV5-4 and TRBJ2-7, with TRBD1 matching over 7 bases. Trimming cost V 3 bases and J 0 bases; bases outside gene matches: 6. Looked up from germline, CDR1 is SGHNT and CDR2 is YYREEE (reference sequence). CDR3 length: 15 amino acids. The CDR3 nucleotides are TGTGCCAGCAGCTCGGACAGGCGAAGCTCCTACGAGCAGTACTTC. Its translation is CASSSDRRSSYEQYF.

The rearrangement uses TRBV9 and TRBJ1-4, with D tentatively TRBD1 (6 bases). The V end was cut by 3 bases, the J end by 5 bases, with 14 bases between. Germline CDR1 and CDR2: SGDLS and YYNGEE. This CDR3 has 15 amino acids. The CDR3 sequence: CASSAEQGPNEKLFF. CDR3 coding DNA: TGTGCCAGCAGCGCCGAACAGGGACCGAATGAAAAACTGTTTTTT.

A few counts support this clone. This sample includes further DNA sequences coding for the same CDR3. The rearrangement uses TRBV5-1 and TRBJ2-1; 9 bases agree with TRBD2. With 4 bases clipped from V and 3 bases from J, the junction kept 8 bases outside the gene matches. The CDR3 is 16 amino acids. CDR1 and CDR2 from the germline V gene are SGHRS and YFSETQ. The CDR3 region is CASSPLAGSVYNEQFF. The CDR3 DNA reads TGCGCCAGCAGCCCCCTAGCGGGAAGTGTCTACAATGAGCAGTTCTTC.

In DNA form, the CDR3 reads TGTGCCGGCTCGGGGGGTTCGAACACTGAAGCTTTCTTT. It codes for CAGSGGSNTEAFF. The chain has TRBV2 and TRBJ1-1, with a possible D match to TRBD1 (5 bases). Trimming cost V 11 bases and J 1 base, with 14 bases left between them. This CDR3 is 13 amino acids long. Germline V gene data show CDR1 as SNHLY and CDR2 as FYNNEI.

The chain employs TRBV5-4 and TRBJ1-4; 7 bases agree with TRBD1. The CDR3 is 16 amino acids. Germline assignment: CDR1 SGHNT and CDR2 YYREEE (reference sequence). V dropped 3 bases and J dropped 2; count of bases not matched to a gene: 7. The CDR3 DNA reads TGTGCCAGCAGCTCGGGACAGATCGGGACTAATGAAAAACTGTTTTTT. The encoded protein is CASSSGQIGTNEKLFF.

This sequence joins TRBV4-2 and TRBJ2-7; TRBD1 matches at 11 bases. The CDR3 totals 15 residues. Per the germline V gene, CDR1 is LGHNA and CDR2 is YNFKEQ. V lost 3 bases and J lost 0; bases outside the gene matches: 1. CDR3 in amino acids: CASSQGTGGSYEQYF. DNA for the CDR3: TGTGCCAGCAGCCAGGGGACAGGGGGCTCCTACGAGCAGTACTTC.

The J gene is TRBJ2-1, the V gene TRBV7-9, with 8 bases aligning to TRBD1. The CDR3 loop spans 15 amino acids. J was trimmed by 4 bases and V by 5 bases; bases with no gene match: 7. Germline CDR1 is SEHNR and CDR2 is FQNEAQ (reference sequence). In DNA form, the CDR3 reads TGTGCCAGCAGCCCCGGACAGGGTTCGTACAATGAGCAGTTCTTC. Translation: CASSPGQGSYNEQFF.

This chain uses TRBV19 with TRBJ2-1; 8 positions match TRBD2. This CDR3 has 20 residues. J was trimmed by 4 bases and V by 6 bases; bases with no gene match: 23. Germline V gene sequence: CDR1 LNHDA, CDR2 SQIVND (reference sequence). The CDR3 coding sequence is TGTGCCAGTAGCTCCCGGGGCCCACGGCTGGCGGGAGGAGTTTACAATGAGCAGTTCTTC. Protein sequence: CASSSRGPRLAGGVYNEQFF.

This clone appeared a few times. The chain recombines TRBV6-5 with TRBJ1-1; D may be TRBD1 (6 bases). The CDR3 totals 15 residues. CDR1 is MNHEY, CDR2 SVGAGI, per germline. With 2 bases removed from V and 5 bases from J, the gap between germline ends came to 15 bases. The CDR3 nucleotides are TGTGCCAGCAGTTACGAGTATCAGGGGCCGACTGAAGCTTTCTTT. Its protein product is CASSYEYQGPTEAFF.

The chain employs TRBV5-1 and TRBJ2-1, with D perhaps matching TRBD1 (6 bases). V lost 4 bases and J 7 bases, leaving 18 bases between the germline ends. The CDR3 consists of 15 residues. CDR1 is SGHRS and CDR2 is YFSETQ in the germline V gene. In DNA, the CDR3 is TGCGCCAGCAGCCCCAGGGGCAGGGGTCAGAATGAGCAGTTCTTC. Translation gives CASSPRGRGQNEQFF.

The CDR3 protein is CASSFRSTGLTYEQYF. CDR3 in DNA: TGTGCCAGCAGTTTTAGGTCGACAGGGTTGACCTACGAGCAGTACTTC. The chain joins TRBV28 to TRBJ2-7, with 7 bases aligning to TRBD1. This CDR3 region has 16 residues. From germline, CDR1 is MDHEN and CDR2 SYDVKM. V was pared by 3 bases and J by 2 bases, with 10 bases of the junction left unmatched. Supplemented by reference TRBV28 and TRBJ2-7, the full variable domain reads DVKVTQSSRYLVKRTGEKVFLECVQDMDHENMFWYRQDPGLGLRLIYFSYDVKMKEKGDIPEGYSVSREKKERFSLILESASTNQTSMYLCASSFRSTGLTYEQYFGPGTRLTVT.

This chain connects TRBV7-8 to TRBJ1-3; D is perhaps TRBD1 (5 bases). The ends were cut back, 3 bases at V and 0 bases at J, with 9 bases in the middle. Germline V gives CDR1 SGHVS, CDR2 FQNEAQ. The CDR3 is 15 residues long. The CDR3 sequence: CASSLRTSSGNTIYF. The CDR3 bases are TGTGCCAGCAGCTTGAGGACAAGCTCTGGAAACACCATATATTTT.

This chain joins TRBV7-9 and TRBJ2-2, with D possibly TRBD1 on 6 matching bases. From germline, CDR1 is SEHNR and CDR2 FQNEAQ (reference sequence). The CDR3 spans 15 residues. Between the trimmed V and J ends, which lost 8 bases and 2 bases, there was a span of 15 bases. In DNA form, the CDR3 reads TGTGCCAGCCCGCTTGGGACATCAAACACCGGGGAGCTGTTTTTT. This sequence encodes CASPLGTSNTGELFF.

The chain employs TRBV2 and TRBJ1-5; D gene ambiguous. CDR3 length equals 13 residues. Trimming took off 2 bases at V and 4 bases at J, with 6 bases between the two ends. Looked up from germline, CDR1 is SNHLY and CDR2 is FYNNEI. The CDR3, as DNA: TGTGCCAGCAGTGAACAGCGGAATCAGCCCCAGCATTTT. Encoded protein: CASSEQRNQPQHF.

This chain joins TRBV7-8 and TRBJ2-1; TRBD2 aligns across 10 bases. CDR3 size: 18 residues. From germline, CDR1 is SGHVS and CDR2 FQNEAQ. The J segment lost 0 bases and the V segment lost 2 bases, leaving 7 bases of the junction unmatched. For the CDR3, the DNA is TGTGCCAGCAGCTTAAAAGTCCTAGCGGGAGACTCCTACAATGAGCAGTTCTTC. It specifies CASSLKVLAGDSYNEQFF.

The CDR3 DNA reads TGCGCCAGCAGCTTGGTCCCGGGACAGGGTGAAGCTTTCTTT. Amino acid sequence: CASSLVPGQGEAFF. The chain carries TRBV5-1 and TRBJ1-1; TRBD1 aligns across 9 bases. In germline, CDR1 is SGHRS, CDR2 YFSETQ. V lost 0 bases and J lost 7; bases outside the gene matches: 4. CDR3 length equals 14 residues. Full variable domain (missing parts from reference TRBV5-1 and TRBJ1-1): KAGVTQTPRYLIKTRGQQVTLSCSPISGHRSVSWYQQTPGQGLQFLFEYFSETQRNKGNFPGRFSGRQFSNSRSEMNVSTLELGDSALYLCASSLVPGQGEAFFGQGTRLTVV.

The rearrangement joins TRBV6-5 to TRBJ2-1, with 11 bases lining up with TRBD1. This CDR3 contains 15 residues. CDR1 is MNHEY and CDR2 is SVGAGI in the germline V gene. Trimming took 5 bases from V and 7 from J; bases not matched to a gene: 7. The CDR3: CASSGDRGFENEQFF. CDR3 in DNA: TGTGCCAGCAGTGGGGACAGGGGGTTCGAGAATGAGCAGTTCTTC.

The genes are TRBV4-1 and TRBJ2-2, with D possibly being TRBD2 (5 bases). The CDR3 is 17 residues long. Trimming took off 1 base at V and 5 bases at J, with 17 bases between the two ends. Germline CDR1 MGHRA, CDR2 YSYEKL. CDR3 DNA sequence: TGCGCCAGCAGCCAAGTTAGGAGCGGAGTGGTAACCGGGGAGCTGTTTTTT. Amino acids: CASSQVRSGVVTGELFF.

The chain employs TRBV2 and TRBJ1-5; 10 bases fit TRBD1. The CDR3 spans 15 residues. Losses at the gene ends were 6 bases for V and 2 bases for J; bases not matched to a gene: 4. Germline CDR1 SNHLY, CDR2 FYNNEI. This CDR3 is CASRGQGLGNQPQHF. DNA for the CDR3: TGTGCCAGCAGGGGACAGGGGTTAGGCAATCAGCCCCAGCATTTT.

This clone came up a few times. Other DNA sequences within the sample encode an identical CDR3. The rearrangement uses TRBV11-3 and TRBJ2-2; 8 nucleotides align to TRBD2. The germline V gene has CDR1 SGHNT and CDR2 YENEEA. The CDR3 loop spans 15 amino acids. Trimming took 1 base from V and 5 from J; bases not matched to a gene: 3. CDR3 nucleotide sequence: TGTGCCAGCAGCTTAGCGGGAGGGTCTACCGGGGAGCTGTTTTTT. Its translation: CASSLAGGSTGELFF.

The chain employs TRBV12-5 and TRBJ2-1; 11 bases align to TRBD2. The ends lost 5 bases at V and 6 bases at J; junction bases unmatched: 6. Germline V gene sequence: CDR1 LGHNT, CDR2 FRNRAP. This CDR3 is 15 amino acids long. CDR3 amino acids: CASGGGLAGGNEQFF. The DNA of the CDR3 is TGTGCTAGTGGTGGGGGTCTAGCGGGAGGCAATGAGCAGTTCTTC.

This clone has just one count. This chain uses TRBV27 with TRBJ2-1, with 14 bases matching TRBD2. The junction had 6 bases not matched to a gene; V was cut back by 5 bases and J by 6 bases. In germline, CDR1 is MNHEY, CDR2 SMNVEV (reference sequence). The CDR3 contains 16 residues. The chain's CDR3 is CASSRTGTSGSNEQFF. The CDR3 DNA follows: TGTGCCAGCAGTCGGACCGGGACTAGCGGGAGCAATGAGCAGTTCTTC.

This clone was observed a few times. This chain connects TRBV10-2 to TRBJ2-2; 8 bases are a match to TRBD1. The trim removed 8 bases at V and 0 bases at J, leaving 5 bases unmatched. Germline assignment: CDR1 WSHSY and CDR2 SAAADI. The length of the CDR3 is 15 residues. The CDR3 spells CASGGQAANTGELFF. In DNA form, the CDR3 reads TGCGCCAGCGGGGGACAGGCCGCGAACACCGGGGAGCTGTTTTTT.

This rearrangement joins TRBV6-1 to TRBJ2-7; tentative D call: TRBD2 (5 bases). Germline lookup yields CDR1 MNHNS and CDR2 SASEGT. CDR3 length: 13 amino acids. The ends were cut back, 8 bases at V and 2 bases at J, with 13 bases in the middle. The DNA for the CDR3 is TGTGCCAGCTTCCCATCGGGAACCTACGAGCAGTACTTC. Translating it yields CASFPSGTYEQYF.

The chain is built from TRBV18 and TRBJ2-7; 8 nucleotides align to TRBD1. V lost 4 bases and J lost 4; bases outside the gene matches: 3. The CDR3 totals 13 residues. Germline V gene data show CDR1 as KGHSH and CDR2 as LQKENI. The CDR3 is CASSRDRGYEQYF. The DNA for the CDR3 is TGTGCCAGCTCACGAGACAGGGGTTACGAGCAGTACTTC.

V gene TRBV4-1 combines with J gene TRBJ1-2, with no clear D. The V gene's germline CDR1 is MGHRA and CDR2 YSYEKL. The CDR3 has 16 residues. Deletions cut 2 bases from V and 4 bases from J, with 17 bases between. CDR3 DNA sequence: TGCGCCAGCAGCCAAAACGACTGGGGAGCAGGCTATGGCTACACCTTC. Its protein product is CASSQNDWGAGYGYTF.